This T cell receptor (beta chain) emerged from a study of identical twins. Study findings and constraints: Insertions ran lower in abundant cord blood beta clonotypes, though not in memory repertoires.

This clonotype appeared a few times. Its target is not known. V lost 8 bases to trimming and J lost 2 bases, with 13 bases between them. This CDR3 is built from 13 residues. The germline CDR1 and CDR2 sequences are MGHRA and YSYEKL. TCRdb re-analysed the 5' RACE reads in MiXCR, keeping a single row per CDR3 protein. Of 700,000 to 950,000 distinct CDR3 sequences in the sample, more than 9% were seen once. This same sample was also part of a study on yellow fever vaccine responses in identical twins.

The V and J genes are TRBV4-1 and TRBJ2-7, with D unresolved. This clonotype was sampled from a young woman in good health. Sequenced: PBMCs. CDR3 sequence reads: CASALGSTYEQYF. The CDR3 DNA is TGCGCCAGCGCCCTTGGCAGTACCTACGAGCAGTACTTC.